This TCR beta chain was obtained from a study of shared clonotypes between healthy human individuals. Each CD8 memory set brought CD45RO+ cells together with CCR7-negative CD45RA+ TemRA cells. The CDR3 spans 14 residues. Methods used by the authors: Junction-only sequences without quality scores came from ImmunoSEQ, so filtering differed. Here immunoSEQ multiplex PCR was the method, and the copy in TCRdb shows in-frame clones only, minus some. That table furnishes V, J and clone size, whereas the DNA furnished D and trimming. The data hold some 95,000 clones, with 67% observed a single time. This receptor was identified in a man between 25 and 39 years old in good health. The source material was memory CD8+ T cells sorted from blood. The subset was: CD45RO+ cells pooled with CCR7-negative TemRA cells. The genes are TRBV21-1 and TRBJ2-4; TRBD2 was called by the table and not checked on the DNA. TRBV21-1 is given as a pseudogene. Written as DNA, the CDR3 is TGTGCCAGCAGCAAAGAAAGAGGGTTAAACATTCAGTACTTC. This encodes CASSKERGLNIQYF.